Each of the 23 T cell receptor beta chains below was sequenced from the same sample in a study of blood T cells in healthy people across ages. A sample-barcoded 5' primer and a J-beta primer mix were used in a second PCR of roughly 7 to 12 cycles. Each CDR3 protein is one row after TCRdb ran MiXCR on the 5' RACE reads. This sample has approximately 1,100,000 distinct CDR3 sequences, with 35% to 55% found just once. Sequences were obtained from blood. Receptors originate from an older woman in good health.

The rearrangement uses TRBV7-9 and TRBJ2-7, with D possibly matching TRBD2 (6 bases). This CDR3 region has 13 residues. V lost 6 bases and J 6 bases, leaving 15 bases between the germline ends. Germline V gene data show CDR1 as SEHNR and CDR2 as FQNEAQ (reference sequence). The CDR3 bases are TGTGCCAGCAGTTTGGAGGGCAGGTCCGAGCAGTACTTC. Amino acids: CASSLEGRSEQYF.

The rearrangement links TRBV6-6 to TRBJ2-5; TRBD2 matches 10 bases. The CDR3 extends over 13 amino acids. Trimming removed 7 bases from V and 4 bases from J; junction bases left unmatched: 3. The germline V gene has CDR1 MNHNY and CDR2 SVGAGI (reference sequence). Here the CDR3 reads CASTRTSGETQYF. DNA of the CDR3: TGTGCCAGCACTCGGACTAGCGGAGAGACCCAGTACTTC.

Note on this clonotype: A much larger clone lies a single base off, so this may be a read error. The chain carries TRBV6-6 and TRBJ1-2; TRBD1 might be the D (6 bases). Trimming took 2 bases from V and 4 from J, leaving 11 bases between them. The CDR3 is 14 amino acids. Germline V gene data show CDR1 as MNHNY and CDR2 as SVGAGI (reference sequence). CDR3 protein: CASSYAGGGYGYTF. The CDR3 DNA reads as TGTGCCAGCAGTTACGCAGGAGGGGGCTATGGCTACACCTTC.

The V and J genes are TRBV30 and TRBJ1-2; D is unresolved. V was pared by 4 bases and J by 0 bases, with 12 bases between. This CDR3 region has 14 residues. Germline V gene data show CDR1 as GTSNPN and CDR2 as SVGIG (reference sequence). Here the CDR3 reads CAWTRQSPNYGYTF. In DNA, the CDR3 is TGTGCCTGGACGCGCCAGTCTCCTAACTATGGCTACACCTTC.

This chain joins TRBV29-1 and TRBJ1-4; a possible D gene is TRBD1 (6 bases). CDR1 is SQVTM, CDR2 ANQGSEA, per germline. The CDR3 spans 13 residues. V lost 7 bases, J lost 8 bases, and 17 bases lay in between. The DNA for the CDR3 is TGCAGCGCCAGGGAGGGGGGCGCCGAAAAACTGTTTTTT. Protein product: CSAREGGAEKLFF.

This chain links TRBV6-1 with TRBJ2-4; 9 bases fit TRBD2. The J call may be faulty, since TRBJ2-7 better matches the DNA end. Germline assignment: CDR1 MNHNS and CDR2 SASEGT. The CDR3 spans 15 residues. CDR3 loop: CASSDDLAGTDEQYF. The CDR3 DNA reads as TGTGCCAGCAGTGACGATCTAGCGGGAACGGACGAGCAGTACTTC.

This clonotype appeared a few times. The CDR3 DNA sequence: TGCAGCGTTGAAGGGACTAGCGGCAATGAGCAGTTCTTC. Translating it yields CSVEGTSGNEQFF. J is TRBJ2-1 and V is TRBV29-1; 10 bases map to TRBD2. The V gene end was trimmed by 1 base and the J gene end by 6 bases; junction bases not matched to a gene: 0. There are 13 residues in the CDR3. The germline V gene encodes CDR1 SQVTM and CDR2 ANQGSEA.

There are many counts of this clonotype. V usage is TRBV12-3 or TRBV12-4 and J usage is TRBJ2-5; the match to TRBD1 covers 10 bases. The CDR3 has 14 residues. V dropped 5 bases and J dropped 5; count of bases not matched to a gene: 5. The chain's CDR3 is CASSEDRGWETQYF. CDR3 DNA: TGTGCCAGCAGTGAGGACAGGGGGTGGGAGACCCAGTACTTC.

This rearrangement joins TRBV3-1 to TRBJ2-7; 14 bases match TRBD2. The end of the DNA is better explained by TRBJ2-5, so the J call may be wrong. This CDR3 contains 17 residues. The germline CDR1 and CDR2 sequences are LGHDT and YNNKEL (reference sequence). This CDR3 is CASSQPTSGRAGETQYF. The CDR3 nucleotides are TGTGCCAGCAGCCAACCGACTAGCGGGAGGGCCGGCGAGACCCAGTACTTC.

At least ten counts were recorded for this clonotype. V usage is TRBV29-1 and J usage is TRBJ2-5; D unclear. Trimming took 4 bases from V and 5 from J, leaving 5 bases between them. CDR1 and CDR2 (germline): SQVTM, ANQGSEA. The CDR3 length is 10 residues. CDR3 sequence: CSVVQETQYF. The CDR3 DNA sequence: TGCAGCGTTGTCCAGGAGACCCAGTACTTC.

The chain uses TRBV19 and TRBJ2-7, with TRBD1 as a possible D gene (5 bases). V was clipped by 5 bases and J by 3 bases, with 14 bases between them. Germline CDR1 reads LNHDA; CDR2 reads SQIVND (reference sequence). This CDR3 is 14 amino acids long. The CDR3 reads CASSPLRGLYEQYF. The DNA of the CDR3 is TGTGCCAGTAGTCCCTTAAGGGGCCTCTACGAGCAGTACTTC. Full variable domain (rest looked up from reference TRBV19 and TRBJ2-7): DGGITQSPKYLFRKEGQNVTLSCEQNLNHDAMYWYRQDPGQGLRLIYYSQIVNDFQKGDIAEGYSVSREKKESFPLTVTSAQKNPTAFYLCASSPLRGLYEQYFGPGTRLTVT.

The chain joins TRBV28 to TRBJ2-5; the D gene is possibly TRBD1 (6 bases). The J call may be faulty, since TRBJ2-7 better matches the DNA end. Germline V gene lookup returns CDR1 MDHEN and CDR2 SYDVKM. This CDR3 has 16 residues. For the CDR3, the DNA is TGTGCCAGCAGTTTATTGGTTCGGACAGTCGGTCGCGAGCAGTACTTC. Translating gives CASSLLVRTVGREQYF.

The chain links TRBV9 to TRBJ2-3; D not resolved. This CDR3 is built from 11 residues. Germline V lookup: CDR1 SGDLS, CDR2 YYNGEE. V gave up 7 bases and J gave up 5 bases, with 8 bases separating them. The CDR3 DNA follows: TGTGCCAGCGCAGGTGGAGATACGCAGTATTTT. Translated, it gives CASAGGDTQYF. The variable domain in full, with the rest retrieved from reference TRBV9 and TRBJ2-3, is DSGVTQTPKHLITATGQRVTLRCSPRSGDLSVYWYQQSLDQGLQFLIQYYNGEERAKGNILERFSAQQFPDLHSELNLSSLELGDSALYFCASAGGDTQYFGPGTRLTVL.

As for this clonotype: It may be a read error: a sequence one base away is much more abundant. The rearrangement joins TRBV28 to TRBJ1-2; possibly TRBD1 for D (5 bases). Germline CDR1 reads MDHEN; CDR2 reads SYDVKM. With 6 bases removed from V and 10 bases from J, the gap between germline ends came to 21 bases. The CDR3 loop spans 14 amino acids. The CDR3 nucleotides read TGTGCCAGCAGCCTTACGTGGGTGGGGGAAGACTACACCTTC. Its protein product is CASSLTWVGEDYTF.

This chain links TRBV7-9 with TRBJ2-3; no clear D gene. Per the germline V gene, CDR1 is SEHNR and CDR2 is FQNEAQ (reference sequence). Trimming removed 5 bases from V and 0 bases from J, with 6 bases in between. The CDR3 has 13 residues. CDR3 region: CASSRASTDTQYF. In nucleotides, the CDR3 is TGTGCCAGCAGCCGCGCTAGCACAGATACGCAGTATTTT.

This chain uses TRBV5-1 with TRBJ2-7, with 11 bases fitting TRBD1. After removal of 2 bases from V and 6 bases from J, the junction contained 7 bases not matched to a gene. CDR1 SGHRS and CDR2 YFSETQ come from the germline V gene. The CDR3 totals 15 residues. The CDR3 sequence is CASSFGTGGTCEQYF. DNA for the CDR3: TGCGCCAGCAGCTTTGGGACAGGGGGGACCTGCGAGCAGTACTTC.

In this sample, this clonotype turned up a few times. The J gene is TRBJ1-6, the V gene TRBV5-1; 8 bases are a match to TRBD1. This CDR3 contains 15 residues. Trimming took 3 bases from V and 7 from J; bases not matched to a gene: 6. Per the germline V gene, CDR1 is SGHRS and CDR2 is YFSETQ. CDR3 in amino acids: CASSSQGAGNSPLHF. The CDR3 DNA is TGCGCCAGCAGCTCCCAGGGGGCTGGGAATTCACCCCTCCACTTT.

This clonotype has more than one count but fewer than ten. This chain joins TRBV20-1 and TRBJ2-7; 8 bases are a match to TRBD2. The CDR3 runs 14 residues. The germline V gene has CDR1 DFQATT and CDR2 SNEGSKA (reference sequence). The V gene end was trimmed by 5 bases and the J gene end by 4 bases; junction bases not matched to a gene: 10. As DNA, the CDR3 is TGCAGTGCTCAAGGCGGCGGGGGGCCGTACGAGCAGTACTTC. This codes for CSAQGGGGPYEQYF.

This clonotype was detected ten times or more. The rearrangement joins TRBV5-1 to TRBJ2-5; tentative D call: TRBD2 (6 bases). Germline V gene sequence: CDR1 SGHRS, CDR2 YFSETQ. Trimming cost V 5 bases and J 11 bases, with 25 bases left between them. The CDR3 contains 15 residues. CDR3 nucleotide sequence: TGCGCCAGCAGGCCGTCCTCACTAGCATCGGAAGAGCAGTACTTC. Translated, it gives CASRPSSLASEEQYF.

V gene TRBV7-9 combines with J gene TRBJ2-7; D not resolved. CDR1 and CDR2 (germline): SEHNR, FQNEAQ (reference sequence). The CDR3 is 13 amino acids. Trimming took off 2 bases at V and 2 bases at J, with 7 bases between the two ends. In nucleotides, the CDR3 is TGTGCCAGCAGCTTAACAGTACCCTACGAGCAGTACTTC. Its protein product is CASSLTVPYEQYF.

The chain combines TRBV2 with TRBJ2-7; D is uncertain. The germline gives CDR1 SNHLY, CDR2 FYNNEI. V lost 8 bases and J 3 bases, leaving 11 bases between the germline ends. The CDR3 length is 12 residues. In nucleotides, the CDR3 is TGTGCCAGCGGCGACCTGGTCTACGAGCAGTACTTC. It codes for CASGDLVYEQYF.

In regard to this clonotype: This may stem from a read error, because a much larger clone lies one nucleotide away. V gene TRBV9 combines with J gene TRBJ1-6, with D possibly TRBD1 on 6 matching bases. V lost 2 bases, J lost 11 bases, and 17 bases lay in between. Germline CDR1 SGDLS, CDR2 YYNGEE. The CDR3 has 15 amino acids. The CDR3 region has the DNA TGTGCCAGCAGCGTTGAGGGGGGCGCGAGAGCACCCCTCCACTTT. Residues: CASSVEGGARAPLHF.

This clonotype was seen ten or more times. This chain connects TRBV6-6 to TRBJ2-7; 7 nucleotides agree with TRBD1. V was pared by 7 bases and J by 4 bases, with 10 bases of the junction left unmatched. This CDR3 is 14 amino acids long. Germline lookup yields CDR1 MNHNY and CDR2 SVGAGI (reference sequence). The CDR3 sequence is CASTSRQGVYEQYF. CDR3 sequence (DNA): TGTGCCAGCACCTCAAGGCAGGGGGTTTACGAGCAGTACTTC.